These 22 T cell receptor beta chains came from one sample sequenced in a study of shared clonotypes between healthy human individuals. Naive CD8 cells were CD45RO-negative, positively selected for CCR7, excluding terminally differentiated effector memory CD45RA+ cells. TCRdb's copy holds only in-frame clones and misses some; the assay was immunoSEQ multiplex PCR. This sample has around 2,100,000 clones, with just under 95% found just once. The sample was naive CD8+ T cells sorted from blood. The receptors come from a man in his late teens or twenties in good health.

V gene TRBV4-1 combines with J gene TRBJ1-1; D ambiguous. The CDR3 consists of 13 residues. Germline V gene data show CDR1 as MGHRA and CDR2 as YSYEKL. The V end lost 0 bases, the J end lost 5 bases, and 7 bases lay between the germline ends. Here the CDR3 reads CASSQERKTEAFF. CDR3 coding DNA: TGCGCCAGCAGCCAAGAGAGGAAAACTGAAGCTTTCTTT.

The V gene is TRBV9, the J gene TRBJ2-2, with D possibly TRBD1 on 5 matching bases. This CDR3 has 17 amino acids. Trimming left V 1 base short and J 1 base short, with 14 bases between. Germline CDR1 is SGDLS and CDR2 is YYNGEE. CDR3 bases: TGTGCCAGCAGCGTACCCCATGAGACAGAGAACACCGGGGAGCTGTTTTTT. It encodes CASSVPHETENTGELFF.

This clone was observed a single time. The chain links TRBV7-9 to TRBJ2-3; 7 bases line up with TRBD1. Germline CDR1 SEHNR, CDR2 FQNEAQ (reference sequence). The V and J ends lost 4 bases and 1 base, in that order; junction bases with no gene match: 8. The CDR3 consists of 16 residues. Here the CDR3 DNA reads TGTGCCAGCAGCTCCCTACAGGGGTGGGGCACAGATACGCAGTATTTT. The encoded protein is CASSSLQGWGTDTQYF.

J is TRBJ1-6 and V is TRBV14, with 10 bases identical to TRBD1. The CDR3 runs 18 residues. Germline CDR1 and CDR2: SGHDN and FVKESK. J lost 0 bases, V lost 4 bases, and 6 bases had no gene match. The CDR3 spells CASSLGQGVFSYNSPLHF. The CDR3 nucleotides are TGTGCCAGCAGCCTCGGACAGGGGGTCTTCTCCTATAATTCACCCCTCCACTTT.

The chain couples TRBV28 to TRBJ2-7; a weak D match, TRBD2 (6 bases). Germline values: CDR1 MDHEN, CDR2 SYDVKM. The V gene lost 1 base and the J gene lost 5 bases, with 9 bases spanning the gap. This CDR3 comprises 13 residues. CDR3 in amino acids: CASSLYRGNEQYF. CDR3 nucleotide sequence: TGTGCCAGCAGTTTATATCGGGGGAACGAGCAGTACTTC.

CDR3: CASSYPSLAAEQFF. The CDR3 DNA is TGTGCCAGCAGTTACCCTTCTTTAGCGGCAGAGCAGTTCTTC. This sequence joins TRBV6-6 and TRBJ2-1; weak D call: TRBD2 (6 bases). Per the germline V gene, CDR1 is MNHNY and CDR2 is SVGAGI (reference sequence). The V and J ends lost 2 bases and 10 bases respectively, with 15 bases between them. CDR3 length equals 14 residues.

This chain uses TRBV4-3 with TRBJ1-6; no clear D. Trimming stripped 0 bases from V and 0 bases from J, with 9 bases between. The CDR3 loop spans 17 amino acids. Germline-derived CDR1 and CDR2 are LGHNA and YSLEER. The CDR3 nucleotides are TGCGCCAGCAGCCAAGAGGCTATCAGCTCCTATAATTCACCCCTCCACTTT. Amino acids: CASSQEAISSYNSPLHF.

V usage is TRBV28 and J usage is TRBJ1-2; D perhaps matches TRBD1 (6 bases). Trimming left V 5 bases short and J 4 bases short, with 17 bases between. Germline V gene sequence: CDR1 MDHEN, CDR2 SYDVKM. The CDR3 loop spans 15 amino acids. The CDR3 bases are TGTGCCAGCAGTACTCCGCCACAGGGATTCTATGGCTACACCTTC. This codes for CASSTPPQGFYGYTF.

The rearrangement links TRBV10-1 to TRBJ2-3; D uncertain. Trimming removed 3 bases from V and 2 bases from J, with 12 bases in between. CDR3 length equals 15 residues. Germline loops: CDR1 WNHNN, CDR2 SYGVQD (reference sequence). DNA for the CDR3: TGCGCCAGCAGTGATTCTGGTTATCTCACAGATACGCAGTATTTT. This gives the protein CASSDSGYLTDTQYF.

This chain joins TRBV10-2 and TRBJ1-2, with no clear D. The CDR3 covers 13 residues. The germline V and J ends were trimmed by 3 bases and 2 bases, with 7 bases remaining between them. CDR1 is WSHSY, CDR2 SAAADI, per germline. The CDR3 region has the DNA TGCGCCAGCAGTGATAGGTGGAACTATGGCTACACCTTC. It codes for CASSDRWNYGYTF.

J is TRBJ2-3 and V is TRBV5-1; maybe TRBD2 (5 bases). The CDR3 sequence is 15 residues long. CDR1 is SGHRS and CDR2 is YFSETQ in the germline V gene. Trimming removed 0 bases from V and 4 bases from J, with 12 bases in between. CDR3 protein: CASSLAPFGADTQYF. The CDR3 DNA sequence: TGCGCCAGCAGCTTGGCGCCTTTCGGGGCAGATACGCAGTATTTT. The full variable domain, completed using reference TRBV5-1 and TRBJ2-3, is KAGVTQTPRYLIKTRGQQVTLSCSPISGHRSVSWYQQTPGQGLQFLFEYFSETQRNKGNFPGRFSGRQFSNSRSEMNVSTLELGDSALYLCASSLAPFGADTQYFGPGTRLTVL.

V and J are TRBV29-1 and TRBJ2-2; a possible D gene is TRBD1 (5 bases). V was shortened by 1 base and J by 7 bases, with 7 bases between the two germline ends. CDR1 and CDR2 (germline): SQVTM, ANQGSEA. This CDR3 has 12 amino acids. CDR3 nucleotide sequence: TGCAGCGTTGAAGTCAGGGACGGGGAGCTGTTTTTT. Translation: CSVEVRDGELFF.

V and J are TRBV28 and TRBJ2-1, with 11 bases matching TRBD2. V shed 5 bases, J shed 5 bases, and the junction held 5 bases outside the gene matches. Germline CDR1 MDHEN, CDR2 SYDVKM. There are 15 residues in the CDR3. CDR3: CASSPGTSGDNEQFF. DNA of the CDR3: TGTGCCAGCAGTCCGGGGACTAGCGGTGACAATGAGCAGTTCTTC.

This chain joins TRBV18 and TRBJ2-2, with 10 bases matching TRBD1. Per germline, CDR1 KGHSH and CDR2 LQKENI. CDR3 length equals 17 residues. J lost 4 bases, V lost 0 bases, and 5 bases had no gene match. The CDR3 here is CASSPPATGGFTGELFF. The CDR3 coding sequence is TGTGCCAGCTCACCACCGGCGACAGGGGGCTTCACCGGGGAGCTGTTTTTT.

The genes are TRBV18 and TRBJ2-3; 7 bases line up with TRBD2. This CDR3 spans 16 amino acids. Germline V gene lookup returns CDR1 KGHSH and CDR2 LQKENI. The V and J ends lost 3 bases and 1 base, in that order; junction bases with no gene match: 7. The DNA for the CDR3 is TGTGCCAGCTCACCCCCCCGGGGGGAAGGCACAGATACGCAGTATTTT. As protein: CASSPPRGEGTDTQYF.

The rearrangement links TRBV5-1 to TRBJ2-7; D is perhaps TRBD1 (6 bases). In germline, CDR1 is SGHRS, CDR2 YFSETQ. The V gene lost 2 bases and the J gene lost 3 bases, with 12 bases spanning the gap. The CDR3 totals 14 residues. As DNA, the CDR3 is TGCGCCAGCAGCTTTGACAGGTCCGACTACGAGCAGTACTTC. It specifies CASSFDRSDYEQYF.

J is TRBJ2-7 and V is TRBV9; 10 bases agree with TRBD1. Germline CDR1 SGDLS, CDR2 YYNGEE. This CDR3 spans 15 amino acids. The junction had 5 bases not matched to a gene; V was cut back by 3 bases and J by 2 bases. The CDR3 protein is CASSAGQGDPYEQYF. The CDR3, as DNA: TGTGCCAGCAGCGCCGGACAGGGGGACCCCTACGAGCAGTACTTC.

This sequence joins TRBV5-4 and TRBJ1-2; possibly TRBD1 for D (6 bases). The CDR3 runs 13 residues. Per germline, CDR1 SGHNT and CDR2 YYREEE (reference sequence). The ends were cut back, 4 bases at V and 8 bases at J, with 15 bases in the middle. The CDR3 coding sequence is TGTGCCAGCAGCCCTACAGGGTATGGAGGCTACACCTTC. Translation gives CASSPTGYGGYTF.

The chain combines TRBV2 with TRBJ2-7; 9 bases map to TRBD1. The V gene end was trimmed by 7 bases and the J gene end by 0 bases; junction bases not matched to a gene: 1. Germline V CDR1 and CDR2: SNHLY, FYNNEI. The CDR3 totals 13 residues. The CDR3 DNA sequence: TGTGCCAGCACGGGACAGGGCTCCTACGAGCAGTACTTC. Translation: CASTGQGSYEQYF.

The J gene is TRBJ2-1, the V gene TRBV28; 7 bases line up with TRBD2. Trimming cost V 6 bases and J 7 bases; bases outside gene matches: 6. The length of the CDR3 is 13 residues. Germline-derived CDR1 and CDR2 are MDHEN and SYDVKM. CDR3 nucleotide sequence: TGTGCCAGCAGCCCTTGGGGGGGGAATGAGCAGTTCTTC. It is translated as CASSPWGGNEQFF.

V usage is TRBV6-5 and J usage is TRBJ2-2, with D unclear. Germline V lookup: CDR1 MNHEY, CDR2 SVGAGI. Trimming removed 5 bases at V and 6 bases at J, with 10 bases between. The CDR3 is 13 residues long. CDR3 residues: CASSEDGAGELFF. CDR3 nucleotide sequence: TGTGCCAGCAGTGAGGACGGAGCCGGGGAGCTGTTTTTT.

V gene TRBV4-3 combines with J gene TRBJ2-1; 9 bases map to TRBD2. Germline V lookup: CDR1 LGHNA, CDR2 YSLEER. The CDR3 loop spans 17 amino acids. V shed 4 bases and J 7 bases; nucleotides not matched to a gene: 14. CDR3 loop: CASSRGFRTSELNEQFF. CDR3 DNA: TGCGCCAGCAGCCGGGGGTTTAGGACTAGCGAGTTAAATGAGCAGTTCTTC.